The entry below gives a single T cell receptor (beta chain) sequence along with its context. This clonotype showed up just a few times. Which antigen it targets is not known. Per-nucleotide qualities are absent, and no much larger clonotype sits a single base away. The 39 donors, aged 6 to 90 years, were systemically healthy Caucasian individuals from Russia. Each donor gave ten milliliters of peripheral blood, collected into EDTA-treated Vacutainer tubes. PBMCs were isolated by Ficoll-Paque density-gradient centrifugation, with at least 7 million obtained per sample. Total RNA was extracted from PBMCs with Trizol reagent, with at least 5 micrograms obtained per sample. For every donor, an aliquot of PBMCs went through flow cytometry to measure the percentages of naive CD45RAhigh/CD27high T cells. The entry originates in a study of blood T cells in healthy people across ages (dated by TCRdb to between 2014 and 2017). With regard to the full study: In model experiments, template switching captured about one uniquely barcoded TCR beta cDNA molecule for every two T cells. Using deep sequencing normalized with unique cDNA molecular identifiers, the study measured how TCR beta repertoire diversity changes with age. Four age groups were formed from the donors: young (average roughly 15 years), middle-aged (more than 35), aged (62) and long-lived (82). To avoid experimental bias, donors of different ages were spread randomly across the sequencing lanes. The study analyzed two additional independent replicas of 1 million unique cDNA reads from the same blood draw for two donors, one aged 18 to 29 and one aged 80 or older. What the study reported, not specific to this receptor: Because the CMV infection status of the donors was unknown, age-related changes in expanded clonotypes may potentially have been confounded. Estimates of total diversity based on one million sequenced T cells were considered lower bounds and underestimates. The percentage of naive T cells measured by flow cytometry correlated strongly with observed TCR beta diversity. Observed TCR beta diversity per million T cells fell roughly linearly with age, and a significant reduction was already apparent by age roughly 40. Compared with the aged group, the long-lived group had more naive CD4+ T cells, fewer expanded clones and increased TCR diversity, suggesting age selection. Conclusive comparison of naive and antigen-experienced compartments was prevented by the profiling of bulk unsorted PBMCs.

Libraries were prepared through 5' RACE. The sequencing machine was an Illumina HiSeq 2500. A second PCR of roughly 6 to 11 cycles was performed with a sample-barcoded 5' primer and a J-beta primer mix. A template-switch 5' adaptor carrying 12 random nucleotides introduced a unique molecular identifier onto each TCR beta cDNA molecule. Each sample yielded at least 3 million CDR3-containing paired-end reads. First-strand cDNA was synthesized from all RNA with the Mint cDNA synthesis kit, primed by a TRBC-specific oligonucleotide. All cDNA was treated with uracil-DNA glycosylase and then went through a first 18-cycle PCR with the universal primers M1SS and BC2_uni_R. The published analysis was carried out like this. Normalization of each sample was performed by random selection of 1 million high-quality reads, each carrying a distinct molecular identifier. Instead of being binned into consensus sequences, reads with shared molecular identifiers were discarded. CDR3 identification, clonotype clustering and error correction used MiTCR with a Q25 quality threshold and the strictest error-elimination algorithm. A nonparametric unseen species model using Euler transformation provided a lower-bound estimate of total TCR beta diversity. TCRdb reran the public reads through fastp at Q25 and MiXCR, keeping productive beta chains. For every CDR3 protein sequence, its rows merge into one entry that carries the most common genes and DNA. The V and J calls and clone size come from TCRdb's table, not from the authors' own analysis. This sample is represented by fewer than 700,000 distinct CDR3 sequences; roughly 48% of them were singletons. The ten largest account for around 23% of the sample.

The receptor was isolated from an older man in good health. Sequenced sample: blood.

The CDR3 protein: CSARVAGLLDEQYF. The nucleotide sequence reads as follows: TGCAGTGCTAGAGTGGCGGGTTTATTGGACGAGCAGTACTTC. The rearranged segments are TRBV20-1 and TRBJ2-7, with a tentative D gene TRBD2 over 5 matching bases. V loses 1 base of germline sequence and J loses 5 bases, and the interval between the two ends is 15 bases. Via the germline V gene (reference sequence), CDR1 is DFQATT and CDR2 SNEGSKA. From the cysteine through the phenylalanine, the CDR3 covers 14 amino acids. The only DNA kept is the CDR3, 42 bases in frame from the first base.